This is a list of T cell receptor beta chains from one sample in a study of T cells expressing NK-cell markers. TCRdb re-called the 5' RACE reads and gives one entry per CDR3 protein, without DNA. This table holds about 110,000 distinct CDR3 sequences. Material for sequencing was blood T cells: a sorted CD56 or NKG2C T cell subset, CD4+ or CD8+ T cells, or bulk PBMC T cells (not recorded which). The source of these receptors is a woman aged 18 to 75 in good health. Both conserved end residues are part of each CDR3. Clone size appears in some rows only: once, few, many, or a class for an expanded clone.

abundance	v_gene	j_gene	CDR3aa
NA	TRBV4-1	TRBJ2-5	CASSQGTETQYF
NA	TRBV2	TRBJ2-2	CASKWTGELFF
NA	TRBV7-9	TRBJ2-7	CASSSSGAYEQYF
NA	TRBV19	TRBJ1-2	CASSPHFRGSYGYTF
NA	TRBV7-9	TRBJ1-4	CASSLSAREKLFF
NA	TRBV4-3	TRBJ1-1	CASSQDSGWTEAFF
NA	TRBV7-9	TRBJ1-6	CASSFQDRNNSPLHF
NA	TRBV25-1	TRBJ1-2	CASSEDGRYGYTF
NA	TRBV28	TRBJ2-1	CASNLSPLGGLEGEQFF
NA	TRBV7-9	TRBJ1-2	CASSPLQGEIYGYTF
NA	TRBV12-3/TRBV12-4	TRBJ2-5	CASRDSEYQETQYF
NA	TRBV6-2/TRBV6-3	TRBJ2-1	CASSPGGAVYYNEQFF
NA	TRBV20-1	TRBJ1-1	CSAPTGGTEAFF
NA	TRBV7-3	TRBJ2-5	CASSLTGGFQETQYF
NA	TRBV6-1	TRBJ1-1	CASPPRGVVDTEAFF
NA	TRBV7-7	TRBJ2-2	CASGSTNTGELFF
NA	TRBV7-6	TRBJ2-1	CASSLVAEGNEQFF
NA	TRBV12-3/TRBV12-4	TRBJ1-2	CASSLVRDYGYTF
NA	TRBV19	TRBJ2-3	CASTPGGTGTDTQYF
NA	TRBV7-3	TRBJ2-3	CASSLTPGGPYTDTQYF
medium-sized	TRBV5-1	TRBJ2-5	CASSLGQMRETQYF
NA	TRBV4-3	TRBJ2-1	CASSLGTANEQFF
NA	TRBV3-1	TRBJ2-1	CASSQLRGLYYNEQFF
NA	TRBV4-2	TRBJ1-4	CASSQDGQGREKLFF
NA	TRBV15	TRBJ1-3	CATSPFSGGGNTIYF
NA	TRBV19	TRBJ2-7	CASSQSGDYEQYF
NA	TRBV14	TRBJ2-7	CASRTGGSYEQYF
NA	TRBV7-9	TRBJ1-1	CASILPNTEAFF
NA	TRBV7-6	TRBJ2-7	CASSSSGTAYEQYF
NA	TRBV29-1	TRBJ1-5	CSVALGPTRNQPQHF
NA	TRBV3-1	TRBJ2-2	CASSPEVGVGELFF
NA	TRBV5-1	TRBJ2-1	CASSPLAGDFNEQFF
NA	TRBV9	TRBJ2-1	CASSVGLAPNEQFF
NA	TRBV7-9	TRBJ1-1	CASSETGVNTEAFF
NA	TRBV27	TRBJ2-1	CASSSYVMAGSSYNEQFF
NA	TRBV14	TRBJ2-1	CASSQDSDWSEQFF
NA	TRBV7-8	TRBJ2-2	CASSPGLATGELFF
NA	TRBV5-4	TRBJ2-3	CASSLGLDTDTQYF
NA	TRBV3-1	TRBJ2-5	CASSQGFAEETQYF
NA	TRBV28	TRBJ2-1	CASVWSGSAYNEQFF
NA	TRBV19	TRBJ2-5	CASSWGLADQETQYF
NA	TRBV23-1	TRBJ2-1	CASSQNRGLALEYNEQFF
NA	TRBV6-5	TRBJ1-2	CASSSGGGPYGYTF
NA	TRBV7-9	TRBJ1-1	CASSRSGAEAFF
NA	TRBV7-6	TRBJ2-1	CASAPLNEQFF
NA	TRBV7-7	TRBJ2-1	CASSPRQGATGEQFF
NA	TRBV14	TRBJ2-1	CASSQDPPSGGISYEQFF
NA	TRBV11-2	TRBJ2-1	CASSSKERSLDNEQFF
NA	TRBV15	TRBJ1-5	CATSRVGQPQHF
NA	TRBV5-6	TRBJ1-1	CASSFQAGGMGTEAFF
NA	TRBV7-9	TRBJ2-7	CASSSITGHGEQYF
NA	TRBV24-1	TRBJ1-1	CATSDGRGGTFF
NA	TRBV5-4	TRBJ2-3	CASMLAGLEDTQYF
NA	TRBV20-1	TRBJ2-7	CSATGLAGAEWEQYF
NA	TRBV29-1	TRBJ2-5	CSAEGRLAGRTQYF
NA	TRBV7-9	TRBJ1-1	CASSLISGTGWHTEAFF
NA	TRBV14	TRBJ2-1	CASSPLTSDNEQFF
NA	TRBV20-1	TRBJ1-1	CSARASPTGQNEAFF
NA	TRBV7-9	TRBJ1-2	CASSFPGPNYGYTF
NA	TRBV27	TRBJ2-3	CASSFGPGQGTDTQYF